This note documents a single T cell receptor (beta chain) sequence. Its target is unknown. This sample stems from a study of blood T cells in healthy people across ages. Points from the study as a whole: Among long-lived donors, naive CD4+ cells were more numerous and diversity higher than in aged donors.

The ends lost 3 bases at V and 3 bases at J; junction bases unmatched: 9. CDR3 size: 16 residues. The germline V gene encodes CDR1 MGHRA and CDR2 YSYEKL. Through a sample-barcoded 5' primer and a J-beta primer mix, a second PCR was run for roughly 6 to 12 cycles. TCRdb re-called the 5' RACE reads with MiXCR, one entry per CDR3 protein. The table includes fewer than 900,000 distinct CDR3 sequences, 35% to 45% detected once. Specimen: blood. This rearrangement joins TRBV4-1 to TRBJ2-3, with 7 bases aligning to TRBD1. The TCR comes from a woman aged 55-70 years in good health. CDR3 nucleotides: TGCGCCAGCAGCCATCCACGACAGGGACGGACAGATACGCAGTATTTT. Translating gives CASSHPRQGRTDTQYF.